The next 5 T cell receptor beta chains were all read from a single sample in a study of early stage breast cancer tumors. Repertoires were generated with immunoSEQ multiplex PCR, while TCRdb's copy carries only in-frame clones and drops some. There are roughly 25,000 clones in the sample; around 70% occur only once, and 8.5% to 10% lies in the top ten. Sequenced sample: breast tumor tissue. These receptors were taken from a person in their sixties or seventies with breast cancer.

The rearrangement uses TRBV7-2 and TRBJ2-3, with a possible D match to TRBD1 (5 bases). The CDR3 extends over 15 amino acids. The V gene lost 1 base and the J gene lost 5 bases, with 13 bases spanning the gap. CDR1 and CDR2 from the germline V gene are SGHTA and FQGNSA. The CDR3 region has the DNA TGTGCCAGCAGCTTAGGGGGCTCGAGACGAGATACGCAGTATTTT. As protein: CASSLGGSRRDTQYF. The whole variable domain, remainder taken from reference TRBV7-2 and TRBJ2-3, is GAGVSQSPSNKVTEKGKDVELRCDPISGHTALYWYRQSLGQGLEFLIYFQGNSAPDKSGLPSDRFSAERTGGSVSTLTIQRTQQEDSAVYLCASSLGGSRRDTQYFGPGTRLTVL.

The chain combines TRBV5-6 with TRBJ2-7; 7 bases line up with TRBD1. CDR3 length: 13 residues. Germline loops: CDR1 SGHDT, CDR2 YYEEEE. The V and J ends lost 4 bases and 4 bases, in that order; junction bases with no gene match: 5. The chain's CDR3 is CASSTGTAYEQYF. Here the CDR3 DNA reads TGTGCCAGCAGCACGGGGACAGCGTACGAGCAGTACTTC. The whole variable domain, filled in from reference TRBV5-6 and TRBJ2-7, reads DAGVTQSPTHLIKTRGQQVTLRCSPKSGHDTVSWYQQALGQGPQFIFQYYEEEERQRGNFPDRFSGHQFPNYSSELNVNALLLGDSALYLCASSTGTAYEQYFGPGTRLTVT.

The V call is TRBV19, the J call TRBJ2-7; 12 positions agree with TRBD2. Germline assignment: CDR1 LNHDA and CDR2 SQIVND (reference sequence). The V segment lost 6 bases and the J segment 2 bases; nucleotides outside the gene matches: 5. The CDR3 has 15 residues. The CDR3 region has the DNA TGTGCCAGTAGGCGGACTAGCGGGACCGCCTACGAGCAGTACTTC. It encodes CASRRTSGTAYEQYF.

The chain recombines TRBV28 with TRBJ1-2; no firm D call. V was pared by 6 bases and J by 1 base, with 9 bases between. The CDR3 runs to 13 residues. Germline V gene sequence: CDR1 MDHEN, CDR2 SYDVKM. CDR3 sequence (DNA): TGTGCCAGCAGCGAAAACATTAACTATGGCTACACCTTC. Encoded protein: CASSENINYGYTF.

The chain recombines TRBV12-2 with TRBJ2-6; the table names TRBD2, a call not compared with the DNA. TRBV12-2 is a recognized pseudogene. This CDR3 contains 14 residues. The CDR3 sequence is CASRFLSGANVLTF. DNA of the CDR3: TGTGCAAGTCGCTTTTTATCCGGGGCCAACGTCCTGACTTTC.